The 2 T cell receptor beta chains given below trace back to one sample, sequenced in a study of immune heterogeneity within non-small cell lung tumors. The authors used approximately 540 ng of bulk tumor genomic DNA per sample as template. Widely spaced biopsies, several per primary tumor, were obtained at surgery. Before undergoing curative surgery, patients had newly diagnosed non-small cell lung cancer that was untreated. With 32 V and 13 J primers, multiplex PCR amplified the TCR beta CDR3. From the multiplex PCR reads, TCRdb called clonotypes with MiXCR, one entry per CDR3 protein. Altogether roughly 10,000 distinct CDR3 sequences are present, about 17% being singletons, with the ten largest covering under 4.5%. The material sequenced was lung tumor tissue. Receptors were obtained from a man aged 40-50 years with non-small cell lung cancer.

This clonotype was seen at least ten times. V and J are TRBV19 and TRBJ1-5; 7 bases agree with TRBD1. With 1 base clipped from V and 6 bases from J, the junction kept 9 bases outside the gene matches. The CDR3 has 16 residues. Germline lookup yields CDR1 LNHDA and CDR2 SQIVND (reference sequence). CDR3 residues: CASSIGPGQTLQPQHF. The CDR3 DNA follows: TGTGCCAGTAGTATAGGGCCGGGACAGACTCTTCAGCCCCAGCATTTT.

V gene TRBV18 combines with J gene TRBJ2-1; D is unclear. V lost 0 bases and J 8 bases, leaving 11 bases between the germline ends. The V gene's germline CDR1 is KGHSH and CDR2 LQKENI. The CDR3 is 14 amino acids. CDR3 region: CASSPPGFGDEQFF. The CDR3 bases are TGTGCCAGCTCACCACCAGGGTTTGGGGATGAGCAGTTCTTC.